What follows are 2 T cell receptor beta chains derived from one specimen sequenced in a study of blood T cell repertoires in COVID-19. The method was immunoSEQ multiplex PCR; TCRdb's version includes in-frame clones alone and lacks a portion of them. The sample yields 110,000 to 150,000 clones, approximately 87% seen once. Sequencing was done on a sample of peripheral blood. Every receptor here comes from a human donor in a cohort sampled during active COVID-19.

This clone has only one observation. V and J are TRBV28 and TRBJ1-5; D possibly corresponds to TRBD1 (5 bases). Germline V gene lookup returns CDR1 MDHEN and CDR2 SYDVKM. V shed 6 bases and J shed 7 bases, with 13 bases lying between them. This CDR3 comprises 13 residues. The CDR3 region is CASRKSQGQPQHF. DNA of the CDR3: TGTGCCAGCAGAAAAAGTCAGGGCCAGCCCCAGCATTTT.

This clone appeared once. V and J are TRBV7-6 and TRBJ2-5; 11 bases are shared with TRBD1. The CDR3 runs 16 residues. Germline CDR1 is SGHVS and CDR2 is FNYEAQ. The trim removed 2 bases at V and 5 bases at J, leaving 7 bases unmatched. The CDR3 region is CASSLRRDRGGETQYF. Written as DNA, the CDR3 is TGTGCCAGCAGCTTAAGGCGGGACAGGGGGGGTGAGACCCAGTACTTC.